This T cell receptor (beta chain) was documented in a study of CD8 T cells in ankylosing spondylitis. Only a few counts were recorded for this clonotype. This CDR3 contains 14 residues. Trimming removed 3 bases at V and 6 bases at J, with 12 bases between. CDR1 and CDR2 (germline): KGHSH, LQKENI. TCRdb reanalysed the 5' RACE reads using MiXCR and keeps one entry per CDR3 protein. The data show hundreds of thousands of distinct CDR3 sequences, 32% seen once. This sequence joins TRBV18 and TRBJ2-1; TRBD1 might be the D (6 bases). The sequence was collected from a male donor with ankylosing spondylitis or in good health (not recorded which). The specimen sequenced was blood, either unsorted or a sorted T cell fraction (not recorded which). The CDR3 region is CASSPGHFGNEQFF. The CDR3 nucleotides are TGTGCCAGCTCACCGGGACATTTTGGCAATGAGCAGTTCTTC.